This TCR beta chain originates from a study of beta chain features in type 1 diabetes. Every bit of the isolated RNA underwent reverse transcription, so sequencing read expressed TCRB transcripts. Assay: immunoSEQ multiplex PCR; the TCRdb copy retains only in-frame clones and omits some. Of a few hundred thousand clones listed, more than 13% are singletons. Germline V CDR1 and CDR2: MNHEY, SMNVEV (reference sequence). With V trimmed by 2 bases and J by 9 bases, 7 bases remained unmatched. This CDR3 region has 15 residues. This clonotype originated in a woman younger than 30 in good health. Sequenced input: naive CD4+ T cells from blood. V and J are TRBV27 and TRBJ2-1, with TRBD2 matching 10 bases. The CDR3 DNA is TGTGCCAGCAGTTTAAGGGGTCTAGCGGGAGCTGAGCAGTTCTTC. This sequence encodes CASSLRGLAGAEQFF.